This T cell receptor (beta chain) comes out of a study of blood T cell repertoires in COVID-19. Study information: Italy, Spain and the United States were the sources of the convalescent and acute COVID-19 samples. The cDNA or gDNA used as material had been derived from T cells, B-cell-depleted T cells, or PBMCs.

Patients in Seattle were enrolled during active infection, then followed longitudinally. CDR3 length: 19 residues. V lost 0 bases, J lost 2 bases, and 11 bases stayed unmatched. CDR1 and CDR2 (germline): MNHEY, SVGEGT. As processed by the authors: From reference gene primer amplification, estimates of nucleated cell counts were derived. Sequencing was performed with immunoSEQ multiplex PCR; in TCRdb, only in-frame clones are kept and a portion is missing. Clone size and the V and J calls come from that table; the DNA yielded D and trimming. The sample contains about 230,000 clones, 80% to 90% of which appear only once.

The chain couples TRBV6-2 or TRBV6-3 to TRBJ2-7, with 12 positions matching TRBD2. Sequenced input: peripheral blood. This receptor was taken from a young man with COVID-19, enrolled during active disease. The CDR3 DNA sequence: TGTGCCAGCAGTTACTCCCTCGAGACTAGCGGGAGTAGAACCTACGAGCAGTACTTC. Its translation is CASSYSLETSGSRTYEQYF.